The 13 T cell receptor beta chains below were found in one sample sequenced in a study of T cells in tumors and immune-related adverse events. Profiling relied on immunoSEQ multiplex PCR, and the TCRdb table lists in-frame clones only, not all of them. The sample consists of roughly 24,000 clones, 75% to 95% of them appearing once. The input for sequencing was lymph node tissue, taken from a patient treated with anti-PD-1 therapy. The receptor source for this set is a female donor with metastatic renal cell carcinoma.

This rearrangement joins TRBV7-6 to TRBJ2-7; D tentatively fits TRBD1 or TRBD2 (5 bases each). Germline CDR1 SGHVS, CDR2 FNYEAQ. This CDR3 region has 16 residues. V lost 4 bases and J 0 bases, leaving 16 bases between the germline ends. CDR3 DNA: TGTGCCAGCAGCTCTCCGGGACGAACCAGCTCCTACGAGCAGTACTTC. Protein sequence: CASSSPGRTSSYEQYF.

In this sample, this clone turned up once. The chain is built from TRBV28 and TRBJ1-1; D gene ambiguous. CDR1 and CDR2 from the germline V gene are MDHEN and SYDVKM. Trimming shortened V by 6 bases and J by 0 bases, and 8 bases separated the two germline ends. The CDR3 loop spans 13 amino acids. The CDR3 nucleotides read TGTGCCAGCAGATATCCGGTGAACACTGAAGCTTTCTTT. It codes for CASRYPVNTEAFF. Drawing the rest from reference TRBV28 and TRBJ1-1, the complete variable domain is DVKVTQSSRYLVKRTGEKVFLECVQDMDHENMFWYRQDPGLGLRLIYFSYDVKMKEKGDIPEGYSVSREKKERFSLILESASTNQTSMYLCASRYPVNTEAFFGQGTRLTVV.

The CDR3 DNA sequence: TGTGCCACCAGCGCCCGGACCACAGATACGCAGTATTTT. As protein: CATSARTTDTQYF. The genes are TRBV15 and TRBJ2-3; D not resolved. Trimming pared 5 bases from V and 2 bases from J, leaving 8 bases between. CDR1 and CDR2 (germline): LNHNV, YYDKDF (reference sequence). The CDR3 is 13 amino acids.

V is TRBV5-1 and J is TRBJ1-2; TRBD1 might be the D (6 bases). CDR1 is SGHRS and CDR2 is YFSETQ in the germline V gene. Trimming shortened V by 5 bases and J by 5 bases, and 16 bases separated the two germline ends. This CDR3 region has 14 residues. In DNA, the CDR3 is TGCGCCAGCAGTTACGAACAGGGAGTTTATGGCTACACCTTC. It specifies CASSYEQGVYGYTF.

This chain uses TRBV5-4 with TRBJ2-2; D might be TRBD1 (6 bases). The CDR3 length is 13 residues. V was cut by 4 bases and J by 6 bases, with 10 bases left in between. Germline V lookup: CDR1 SGHNT, CDR2 YYREEE (reference sequence). CDR3 residues: CASSSGQSGELFF. For the CDR3, the DNA is TGTGCCAGCAGCAGTGGACAGTCCGGGGAGCTGTTTTTT.

The chain uses TRBV7-9 and TRBJ2-7, with 8 bases aligning to TRBD2. In germline, CDR1 is SEHNR, CDR2 FQNEAQ (reference sequence). The J segment lost 7 bases and the V segment lost 3 bases, leaving 11 bases of the junction unmatched. CDR3 size: 15 residues. CDR3 region: CASSFFLSGSEEQYF. The DNA for the CDR3 is TGTGCCAGCAGCTTCTTTTTGAGCGGGAGTGAAGAGCAGTACTTC.

The V call is TRBV7-8, the J call TRBJ1-3, with 10 bases identical to TRBD1. There are 14 residues in the CDR3. With V trimmed by 5 bases and J by 7 bases, 5 bases remained unmatched. Germline V lookup: CDR1 SGHVS, CDR2 FQNEAQ. The CDR3 loop reads CASSPRQGANTIYF. Written as DNA, the CDR3 is TGTGCCAGCAGCCCCCGACAGGGGGCGAACACCATATATTTT. The full variable domain, with the rest looked up from reference TRBV7-8 and TRBJ1-3, is GAGVSQSPRYKVAKRGQDVALRCDPISGHVSLFWYQQALGQGPEFLTYFQNEAQLDKSGLPSDRFFAERPEGSVSTLKIQRTQQEDSAVYLCASSPRQGANTIYFGEGSWLTVV.

The chain employs TRBV5-6 and TRBJ2-1; D might be TRBD2 (6 bases). In germline, CDR1 is SGHDT, CDR2 YYEEEE. V was pared by 3 bases and J by 3 bases, with 13 bases between. The CDR3 is 15 amino acids. The CDR3 loop is CASSSGLTFYNEQFF. The CDR3 DNA reads as TGTGCCAGCAGCTCGGGACTGACTTTCTACAATGAGCAGTTCTTC.

V usage is TRBV6-5 and J usage is TRBJ2-1; 11 positions agree with TRBD2. Trimming took 4 bases from V and 7 from J; bases not matched to a gene: 6. Germline lookup yields CDR1 MNHEY and CDR2 SVGAGI. The CDR3 length is 15 residues. CDR3: CASSSASSGRNEQFF. The CDR3, as DNA: TGTGCCAGCAGTTCGGCGTCTAGCGGGAGGAATGAGCAGTTCTTC.

The V call is TRBV18, the J call TRBJ1-5; 9 bases line up with TRBD1. There are 16 residues in the CDR3. V lost 3 bases to trimming and J lost 5 bases; unmatched junction nucleotides: 8. Germline CDR1 KGHSH, CDR2 LQKENI. The CDR3 region is CASSPKGQGIYQPQHF. CDR3 DNA sequence: TGTGCCAGCTCACCGAAAGGACAGGGGATCTATCAGCCCCAGCATTTT.

This chain joins TRBV2 and TRBJ1-1; the D gene is possibly TRBD1 (5 bases). V shed 2 bases and J shed 1 base, with 8 bases lying between them. CDR1 is SNHLY and CDR2 is FYNNEI in the germline V gene. CDR3 length: 14 residues. The CDR3 DNA sequence: TGTGCCAGCAGTGAAACAGGTAGGAACACTGAAGCTTTCTTT. Translation gives CASSETGRNTEAFF.

The CDR3 protein is CASTGPGTGRITGELFF. The CDR3 DNA reads TGTGCCAGCACCGGGCCTGGGACAGGGAGGATCACCGGGGAGCTGTTTTTT. This sequence joins TRBV11-3 and TRBJ2-2; 9 bases map to TRBD1. The V segment lost 7 bases and the J segment 4 bases; nucleotides outside the gene matches: 13. This CDR3 spans 17 amino acids. From germline, CDR1 is SGHNT and CDR2 YENEEA.

The genes are TRBV2 and TRBJ2-5; D is unresolved. This CDR3 contains 13 residues. Germline V gene sequence: CDR1 SNHLY, CDR2 FYNNEI. V was cut by 4 bases and J by 2 bases, with 8 bases left in between. Here the CDR3 reads CASSGQPQETQYF. For the CDR3, the DNA is TGTGCCAGCAGTGGTCAGCCACAAGAGACCCAGTACTTC. Together with reference TRBV2 and TRBJ2-5, the CDR3 gives the full variable domain: EPEVTQTPSHQVTQMGQEVILRCVPISNHLYFYWYRQILGQKVEFLVSFYNNEISEKSEIFDDQFSVERPDGSNFTLKIRSTKLEDSAMYFCASSGQPQETQYFGPGTRLLVL.